The T cell receptor (beta chain) under discussion was sequenced for a study of blood T cell repertoires in COVID-19. The wider study: From the United States, Italy and Spain came samples of acute and convalescent COVID-19. Sources were T cells, B-cell-depleted T cells, or PBMCs; the material itself was cDNA or gDNA.

This CDR3 comprises 14 residues. The germline V gene has CDR1 SGHAT and CDR2 FQNNGV. V lost 5 bases and J lost 12, with 17 bases in between. Original analysis: Using reference gene primer amplification, nucleated cell counts were estimated. The method was immunoSEQ multiplex PCR; TCRdb's version includes in-frame clones alone and lacks a portion of them. V and J calls and clone size are as listed in that table; D and trimming were resolved from the DNA. Counted here are roughly 24,000 clones, 80% to 95% occurring once; the ten biggest clones make up 2.1%. Sample: peripheral blood. The chain links TRBV11-2 to TRBJ1-6; D is undetermined. This TCR was recovered from a human donor in a cohort sampled during active COVID-19. The CDR3 DNA reads as TGTGCCAGCAGCCAAGAGGAGTGGGTCGGACCCCTCCACTTT. This sequence encodes CASSQEEWVGPLHF.